This paragraph covers one T cell receptor beta chain sequence. Its antigen is unidentified. The CDR3 spans 15 residues. Looked up from germline, CDR1 is SGHRS and CDR2 is YFSETQ. V dropped 3 bases and J dropped 10; count of bases not matched to a gene: 12. Profiled with immunoSEQ multiplex PCR; TCRdb holds only in-frame clones, not every one. The sample contains about 100,000 clones, around 90% of which appear only once. This sample was taken from a study of Tregs in tolerant kidney transplant recipients. Study results and limitations: Activated donor B cell expansion appeared to reveal the most relevant donor-specific TCRbeta repertoire. For some patients, primers changed over time, blocking nucleotide-level comparison.

This specimen was CD4+ T cells from blood, taken before the transplant. The sequence was obtained from a human donor who received a combined kidney and bone marrow transplant. V is TRBV5-1 and J is TRBJ1-1; 10 bases agree with TRBD1. CDR3 protein: CASSSRDRGASGAFF. CDR3 nucleotide sequence: TGCGCCAGCAGCTCCCGGGACAGGGGTGCTTCAGGAGCTTTCTTT.